A single T cell receptor beta chain is shown here with its context. Its target antigen remains unknown. No per-base quality is available; no much larger clone lies one base away. This sample was included in a study of blood T cell repertoires in COVID-19 (dated by TCRdb to 2020 to 2022). Concerning the study at large: The collaborator samples originated in the United States, Italy and Spain and spanned the acute and convalescent phases of COVID-19. The prospective study material was composed of cDNA or gDNA derived from T cells, B-cell-depleted T cells, or PBMCs. Deeply sampled blood TCRbeta repertoires from subjects exposed to, actively infected with, or recovered from COVID-19 were included in the dataset. A freely available public database, intended as a resource for researchers studying the immune response to SARS-CoV-2, is where the repertoires were released. The samples were drawn from two sources: the first 160 participants of the ongoing ImmuneRACE study, and over 950 subjects contributed by 6 global collaborators. The sample metadata nearly always contained a de-identified subject ID, COVID-19 status, age in years and sex. Where available, HLA class I and class II types were obtained from metadata supplied by the sample provider rather than from assay-based typing. Study-level results and caveats: The amount of clinical and demographic metadata varied by source and participant and was provided uncurated.

The immunoSEQ Assay, a bias-controlled multiplex PCR, was used to amplify TCRbeta CDR3 regions from genomic DNA. The original methods were these. The number of nucleated cells in each sample was estimated by amplification of reference gene primers within the assay. To quantify the absolute abundance of each unique TCRbeta CDR3 rearrangement, sequence reads were collapsed and filtered. For each sample, productive Simpson clonality was calculated by taking the square root of Simpson's diversity index across productive rearrangements. TCRdb retrieved this table from immuneACCESS and kept in-frame rearrangements only. Not all clones are present; in checked studies, unresolved V genes account for under half, and no reason is known for the remainder. The V and J calls and clone size are taken from that table; D and trimming were inferred from the DNA. This sample gives 360,000 or so clones in total; nearly 90% of them show up just once. The ten top clones hold around 1.7% of the sample.

CDR1 and CDR2, looked up from the germline V gene, are SGHRS and YFSETQ. V was cut back by 0 bases and J by 8 bases, leaving a gap of 6 bases between them. Spanning cysteine to phenylalanine, the CDR3 consists of 12 amino acids. Here the CDR3 DNA is all that survives: 36 bases in frame from base 1. Participants in the prospective study were aged roughly 18 to 100 years, lived in approximately 26 United States geographic areas, and enrolled through a virtual design. To assign participants to cohorts, the prospective study relied on clinical history that participants themselves reported in a screening survey and a study questionnaire. ImmuneRACE Cohort 3 recovered participants were defined by two consecutive negative NP/OP PCR tests, healthcare professional clearance, or symptom resolution. In the prospective study, whole blood, serum and a nasopharyngeal or oropharyngeal swab were collected from each participant by mobile phlebotomists. Additional blood draws and questionnaires over an approximately 2-month period could optionally be provided by prospective study participants. Prospective study blood samples were shipped either frozen or at room temperature before DNA extraction.

The source is a woman aged 25 to 39 who had recovered from COVID-19. The sequenced material came from PBMCs or T cells enriched from blood (not recorded which). Here the chain combines TRBV5-1 and TRBJ2-1, with the D gene too uncertain to name. The CDR3 region: CASSLDGHEQFF. The nucleotide sequence reads as follows: TGCGCCAGCAGCTTGGACGGTCATGAGCAGTTCTTC. When the CDR3 is completed using the reference TRBV5-1 and TRBJ2-1 genes on either side, the full variable domain is KAGVTQTPRYLIKTRGQQVTLSCSPISGHRSVSWYQQTPGQGLQFLFEYFSETQRNKGNFPGRFSGRQFSNSRSEMNVSTLELGDSALYLCASSLDGHEQFFGPGTRLTVL.